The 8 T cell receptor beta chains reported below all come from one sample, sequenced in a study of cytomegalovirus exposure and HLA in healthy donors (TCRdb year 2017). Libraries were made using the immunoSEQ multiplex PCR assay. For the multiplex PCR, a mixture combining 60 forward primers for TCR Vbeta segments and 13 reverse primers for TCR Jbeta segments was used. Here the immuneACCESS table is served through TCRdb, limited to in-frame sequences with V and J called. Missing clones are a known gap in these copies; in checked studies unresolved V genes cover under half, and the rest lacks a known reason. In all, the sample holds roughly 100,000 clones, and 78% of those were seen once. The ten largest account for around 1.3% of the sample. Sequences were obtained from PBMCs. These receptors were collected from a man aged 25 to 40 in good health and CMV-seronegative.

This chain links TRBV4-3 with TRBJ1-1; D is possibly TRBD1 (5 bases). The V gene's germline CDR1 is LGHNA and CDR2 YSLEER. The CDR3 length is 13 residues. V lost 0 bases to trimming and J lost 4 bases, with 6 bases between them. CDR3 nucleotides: TGCGCCAGCAGCCAAGAGGGGGGCACTGAAGCTTTCTTT. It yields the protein CASSQEGGTEAFF.

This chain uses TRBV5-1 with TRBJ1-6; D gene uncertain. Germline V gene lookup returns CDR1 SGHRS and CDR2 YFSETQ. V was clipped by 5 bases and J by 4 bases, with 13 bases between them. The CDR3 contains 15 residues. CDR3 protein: CASRISSEYNSPLHF. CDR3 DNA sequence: TGCGCCAGCAGGATCTCGAGCGAGTATAATTCACCCCTCCACTTT.

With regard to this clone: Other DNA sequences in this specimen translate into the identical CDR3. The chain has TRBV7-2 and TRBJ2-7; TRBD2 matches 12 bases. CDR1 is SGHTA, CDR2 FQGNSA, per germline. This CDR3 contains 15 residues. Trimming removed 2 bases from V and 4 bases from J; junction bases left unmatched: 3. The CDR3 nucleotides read TGTGCCAGCAGCTTACGGACTAGCGGGAATTACGAGCAGTACTTC. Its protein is CASSLRTSGNYEQYF.

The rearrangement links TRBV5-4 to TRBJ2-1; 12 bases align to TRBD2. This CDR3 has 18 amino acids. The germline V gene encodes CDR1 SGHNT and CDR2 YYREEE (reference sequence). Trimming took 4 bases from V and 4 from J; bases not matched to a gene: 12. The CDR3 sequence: CASSAAVGTSGRYNEQFF. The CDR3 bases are TGTGCCAGCAGCGCCGCGGTGGGTACTAGCGGGAGGTACAATGAGCAGTTCTTC.

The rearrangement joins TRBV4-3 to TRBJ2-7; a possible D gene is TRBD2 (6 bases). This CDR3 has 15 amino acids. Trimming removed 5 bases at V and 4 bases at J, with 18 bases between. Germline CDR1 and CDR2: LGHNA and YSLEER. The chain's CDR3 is CASSSRPGGAYEQYF. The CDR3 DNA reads TGCGCCAGCAGCTCAAGACCCGGGGGAGCTTACGAGCAGTACTTC.

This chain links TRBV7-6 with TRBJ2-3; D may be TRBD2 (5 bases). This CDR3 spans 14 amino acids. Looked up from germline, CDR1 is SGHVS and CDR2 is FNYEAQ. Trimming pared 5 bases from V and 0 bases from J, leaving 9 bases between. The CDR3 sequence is CASSLRTSTDTQYF. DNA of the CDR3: TGTGCCAGCAGCCTAAGGACTAGCACAGATACGCAGTATTTT.

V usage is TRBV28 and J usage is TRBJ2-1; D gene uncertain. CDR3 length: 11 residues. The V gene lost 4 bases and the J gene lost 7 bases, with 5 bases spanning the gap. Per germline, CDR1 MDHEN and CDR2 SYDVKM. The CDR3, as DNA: TGTGCCAGCAGTTCCCAAAATGAGCAGTTCTTC. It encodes CASSSQNEQFF. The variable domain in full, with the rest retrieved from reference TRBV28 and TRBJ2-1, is DVKVTQSSRYLVKRTGEKVFLECVQDMDHENMFWYRQDPGLGLRLIYFSYDVKMKEKGDIPEGYSVSREKKERFSLILESASTNQTSMYLCASSSQNEQFFGPGTRLTVL.

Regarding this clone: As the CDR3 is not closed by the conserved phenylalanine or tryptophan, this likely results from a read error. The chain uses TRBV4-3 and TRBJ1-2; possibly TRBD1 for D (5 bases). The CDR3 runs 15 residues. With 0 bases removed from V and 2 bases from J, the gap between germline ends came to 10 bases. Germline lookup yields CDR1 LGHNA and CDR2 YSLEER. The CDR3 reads CASSQDTRGNYGYTL. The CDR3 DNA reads TGCGCCAGCAGCCAAGATACAAGGGGAAACTATGGCTACACCCTC.